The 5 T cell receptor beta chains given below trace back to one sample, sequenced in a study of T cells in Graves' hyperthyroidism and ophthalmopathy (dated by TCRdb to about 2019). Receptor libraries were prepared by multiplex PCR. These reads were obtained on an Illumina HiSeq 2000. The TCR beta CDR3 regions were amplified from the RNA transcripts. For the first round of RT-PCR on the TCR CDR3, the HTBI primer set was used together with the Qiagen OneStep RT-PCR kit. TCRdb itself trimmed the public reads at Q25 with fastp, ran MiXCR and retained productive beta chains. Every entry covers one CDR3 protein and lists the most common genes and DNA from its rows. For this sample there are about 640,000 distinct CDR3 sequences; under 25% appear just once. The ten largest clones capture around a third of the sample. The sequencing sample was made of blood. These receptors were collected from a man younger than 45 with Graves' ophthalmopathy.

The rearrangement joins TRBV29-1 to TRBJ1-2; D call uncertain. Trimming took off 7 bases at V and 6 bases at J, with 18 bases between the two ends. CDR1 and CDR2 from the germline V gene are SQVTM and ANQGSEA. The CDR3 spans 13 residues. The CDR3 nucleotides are TGCAGCGCTGTCGACAAATTTCGGGATGGCTACACCTTC. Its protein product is CSAVDKFRDGYTF.

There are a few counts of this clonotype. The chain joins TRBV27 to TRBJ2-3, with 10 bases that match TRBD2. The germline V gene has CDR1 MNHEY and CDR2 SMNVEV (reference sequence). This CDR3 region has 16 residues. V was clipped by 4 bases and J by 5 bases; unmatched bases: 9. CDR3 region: CASSSPTSGAGDTQYF. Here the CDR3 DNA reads TGTGCCAGCAGTTCCCCAACTAGCGGGGCTGGAGATACGCAGTATTTT.

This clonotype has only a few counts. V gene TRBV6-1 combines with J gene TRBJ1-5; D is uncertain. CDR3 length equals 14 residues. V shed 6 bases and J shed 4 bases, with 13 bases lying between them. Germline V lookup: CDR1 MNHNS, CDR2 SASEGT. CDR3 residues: CASSLHELNQPQHF. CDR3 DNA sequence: TGTGCCAGCAGCCTACACGAACTTAATCAGCCCCAGCATTTT.

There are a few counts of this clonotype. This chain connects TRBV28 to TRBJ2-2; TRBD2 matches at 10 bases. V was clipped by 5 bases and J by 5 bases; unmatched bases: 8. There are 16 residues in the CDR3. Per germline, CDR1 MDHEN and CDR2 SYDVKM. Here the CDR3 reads CASSAASGSWTGELFF. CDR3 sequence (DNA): TGTGCCAGCAGTGCGGCTAGCGGGAGTTGGACCGGGGAGCTGTTTTTT.

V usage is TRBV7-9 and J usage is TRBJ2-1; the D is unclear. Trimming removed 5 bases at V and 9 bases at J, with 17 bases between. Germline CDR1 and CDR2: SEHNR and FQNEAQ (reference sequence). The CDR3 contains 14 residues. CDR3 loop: CASSALRIHVEQFF. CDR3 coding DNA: TGTGCCAGCAGCGCGTTGCGGATACACGTTGAGCAGTTCTTC.